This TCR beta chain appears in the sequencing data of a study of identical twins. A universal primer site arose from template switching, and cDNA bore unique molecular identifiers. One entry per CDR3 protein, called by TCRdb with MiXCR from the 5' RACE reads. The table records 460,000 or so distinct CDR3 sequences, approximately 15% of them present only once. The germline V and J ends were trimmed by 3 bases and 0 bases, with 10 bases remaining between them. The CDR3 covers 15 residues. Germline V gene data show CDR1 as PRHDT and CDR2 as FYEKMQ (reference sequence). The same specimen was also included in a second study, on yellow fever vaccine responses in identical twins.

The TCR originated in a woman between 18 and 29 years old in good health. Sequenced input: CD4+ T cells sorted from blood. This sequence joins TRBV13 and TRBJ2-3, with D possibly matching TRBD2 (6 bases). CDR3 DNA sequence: TGTGCCAGCAGCTTTGCGGGAAAAAGCACAGATACGCAGTATTTT. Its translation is CASSFAGKSTDTQYF.